The 32 T cell receptor beta chains below come from one sample, sequenced in a study of cytomegalovirus exposure and HLA in healthy donors. Researchers ran the PCR with 60 Vbeta and 13 Jbeta primers. Here immunoSEQ multiplex PCR was the method, and the copy in TCRdb shows in-frame clones only, minus some. The sample yields some 150,000 clones, of which the top ten take up around 2.4%. The sample comprised PBMCs. Receptors were obtained from a woman between 18 and 29 years old in good health and CMV-seronegative.

Points on this clone: The same CDR3 also results from other DNA sequences found in this sample. The V gene is TRBV10-3, the J gene TRBJ2-7; no clear D gene. Per the germline V gene, CDR1 is ENHRY and CDR2 is SYGVKD. The CDR3 is made up of 15 amino acids. The CDR3 sequence: CAIGRDPLSSYEQYV. As DNA, the CDR3 is TGTGCCATCGGGCGAGACCCCTTAAGCTCCTACGAGCAGTACGTT.

The chain is built from TRBV4-1 and TRBJ2-7; D might be TRBD2 (5 bases). The CDR3 is made up of 16 amino acids. Germline assignment: CDR1 MGHRA and CDR2 YSYEKL. The ends were cut back, 2 bases at V and 2 bases at J, with 16 bases in the middle. The CDR3 loop is CASSQKGTRLPYEQYF. The CDR3 DNA reads TGCGCCAGCAGCCAAAAAGGCACTAGGCTACCCTACGAGCAGTACTTC.

This chain connects TRBV7-7 to TRBJ2-1, with TRBD2 matching 9 bases. Germline V CDR1 and CDR2: SSHAT, FNYEAQ (reference sequence). J lost 9 bases, V lost 5 bases, and 14 bases had no gene match. The CDR3 totals 16 residues. This chain's CDR3 is CASSVTSGGPFTEQFF. For the CDR3, the DNA is TGTGCCAGCAGCGTGACTAGCGGAGGGCCTTTCACTGAGCAGTTCTTC.

V gene TRBV6-6 combines with J gene TRBJ1-1; no clear D gene. V was cut by 2 bases and J by 7 bases, with 11 bases left in between. The CDR3 runs to 13 residues. The V gene's germline CDR1 is MNHNY and CDR2 SVGAGI (reference sequence). CDR3 bases: TGTGCCAGCAGTTACGAGGCCGGGATTGAAGCTTTCTTT. It codes for CASSYEAGIEAFF.

The J gene is TRBJ2-3, the V gene TRBV5-1; weak D call: TRBD1 (7 bases). CDR3 length: 15 amino acids. V was shortened by 4 bases and J by 4 bases, with 16 bases between the two germline ends. Germline CDR1 is SGHRS and CDR2 is YFSETQ. The CDR3 nucleotides read TGCGCCAGCAGCCAGGGGGAGGTCTGGGCAGATACGCAGTATTTT. Protein: CASSQGEVWADTQYF.

The gene calls are TRBV6-4 and TRBJ2-1; 10 positions match TRBD1. The CDR3 is 16 amino acids. CDR1 and CDR2 from the germline V gene are MRHNA and SNTAGT. Germline trimming cut 2 bases from V and 6 bases from J; bases unmatched to any gene: 7. CDR3 in amino acids: CASSDTPGQGSNEQFF. The CDR3 DNA is TGTGCCAGCAGTGACACGCCGGGACAGGGGAGCAATGAGCAGTTCTTC.

The chain joins TRBV6-1 to TRBJ2-7; 7 bases line up with TRBD1. CDR1 and CDR2 from the germline V gene are MNHNS and SASEGT. V gave up 6 bases and J gave up 2 bases; unmatched junction bases: 4. There are 13 residues in the CDR3. This CDR3 reads CASRRGTAYEQYF. DNA of the CDR3: TGTGCCAGCAGGAGAGGGACAGCCTACGAGCAGTACTTC.

This chain links TRBV5-6 with TRBJ1-4; D is perhaps TRBD1 (6 bases). Germline-derived CDR1 and CDR2 are SGHDT and YYEEEE. Trimming removed 0 bases at V and 3 bases at J, with 15 bases between. CDR3 length: 17 amino acids. CDR3 region: CASSLESGGAANEKLFF. CDR3 nucleotide sequence: TGTGCCAGCAGCTTGGAGTCTGGGGGGGCGGCTAATGAAAAACTGTTTTTT.

The gene calls are TRBV4-1 and TRBJ1-4; the D gene is possibly TRBD1 (5 bases). V was trimmed by 0 bases and J by 0 bases, leaving 8 bases between them. The CDR3 length is 16 residues. The germline gives CDR1 MGHRA, CDR2 YSYEKL. The CDR3 protein is CASSQEEGTTNEKLFF. Written as DNA, the CDR3 is TGCGCCAGCAGCCAAGAGGAGGGGACAACTAATGAAAAACTGTTTTTT.

The rearrangement joins TRBV10-3 to TRBJ2-6; D might be TRBD1 (5 bases). Germline V gene sequence: CDR1 ENHRY, CDR2 SYGVKD. The CDR3 is 15 residues long. V lost 11 bases to trimming and J lost 4 bases, with 18 bases between them. CDR3 DNA: TGTGCCTCTAGGGCAGGGAACGCGGGGGCCAACGTCCTGACTTTC. It specifies CASRAGNAGANVLTF.

The V call is TRBV13, the J call TRBJ2-1; 7 positions match TRBD2. CDR3 size: 12 residues. V shed 5 bases and J 7 bases; nucleotides not matched to a gene: 2. Germline CDR1 is PRHDT and CDR2 is FYEKMQ (reference sequence). The CDR3 DNA sequence: TGTGCCAGCAGCCTCGGGGGGAATGAGCAGTTCTTC. This encodes CASSLGGNEQFF.

The chain joins TRBV6-5 to TRBJ2-7; D gene unclear. The CDR3 covers 12 residues. V lost 6 bases and J lost 4, with 10 bases in between. Per germline, CDR1 MNHEY and CDR2 SVGAGI. The CDR3 is CASRAQWYEQYV. CDR3 sequence (DNA): TGTGCCAGCAGGGCACAGTGGTACGAGCAGTACGTC.

The CDR3 DNA follows: TGTGCCAGCAGTTCCGCGGGAGGAGGCACAGATACGCAGTATTTT. It codes for CASSSAGGGTDTQYF. The chain has TRBV27 and TRBJ2-3; 8 bases match TRBD2. Per germline, CDR1 MNHEY and CDR2 SMNVEV (reference sequence). The CDR3 is 15 residues long. Losses at the gene ends were 4 bases for V and 1 base for J; bases not matched to a gene: 4.

The chain carries TRBV2 and TRBJ2-7; 7 nucleotides match TRBD2. The germline V gene encodes CDR1 SNHLY and CDR2 FYNNEI. V dropped 3 bases and J dropped 4; count of bases not matched to a gene: 3. The CDR3 totals 13 residues. The CDR3 here is CASSEGGRYEQYF. CDR3 sequence (DNA): TGTGCCAGCAGTGAGGGAGGGAGGTACGAGCAGTACTTC.

The J gene is TRBJ1-1, the V gene TRBV6-5; a possible D gene is TRBD1 (6 bases). Trimming pared 8 bases from V and 4 bases from J, leaving 14 bases between. There are 13 residues in the CDR3. The germline V gene encodes CDR1 MNHEY and CDR2 SVGAGI. This CDR3 is CASRIGRGTEAFF. The CDR3 DNA is TGTGCCAGCCGGATTGGCAGGGGCACTGAAGCTTTCTTT.

The chain recombines TRBV19 with TRBJ1-2; TRBD1 is a possible D gene (5 bases). The CDR3 loop spans 15 amino acids. The V end was cut by 7 bases, the J end by 5 bases, with 20 bases between. The germline gives CDR1 LNHDA, CDR2 SQIVND (reference sequence). The CDR3 bases are TGTGCCAGTAAGTCAGCCAGCTTTTCAGGGTATGGCTACACCTTC. Protein product: CASKSASFSGYGYTF.

The gene calls are TRBV2 and TRBJ1-1; the D is unclear. The CDR3 is made up of 13 amino acids. Trimming pared 3 bases from V and 9 bases from J, leaving 14 bases between. Germline CDR1 and CDR2: SNHLY and FYNNEI. The DNA for the CDR3 is TGTGCCAGCAGTGAGATGGACTTTGGGAAAGCTTTCTTT. It codes for CASSEMDFGKAFF.

The chain uses TRBV19 and TRBJ2-7, with 9 positions matching TRBD2. V lost 5 bases, J lost 5 bases, and 13 bases stayed unmatched. The CDR3 has 16 amino acids. Looked up from germline, CDR1 is LNHDA and CDR2 is SQIVND (reference sequence). The CDR3 here is CASSPSSGGGFNEQYF. The CDR3 DNA is TGTGCCAGTAGTCCCAGTAGCGGGGGTGGGTTCAACGAGCAGTACTTC.

The V and J genes are TRBV13 and TRBJ1-1; 9 bases are shared with TRBD1. This CDR3 is built from 13 residues. V lost 6 bases and J lost 8; bases outside the gene matches: 7. CDR1 is PRHDT, CDR2 FYEKMQ, per germline (reference sequence). The CDR3 here is CASSFTGGREAFF. The CDR3 DNA is TGTGCCAGCAGTTTCACAGGGGGCAGGGAAGCTTTCTTT. Full variable domain (rest looked up from reference TRBV13 and TRBJ1-1): AAGVIQSPRHLIKEKRETATLKCYPIPRHDTVYWYQQGPGQDPQFLISFYEKMQSDKGSIPDRFSAQQFSDYHSELNMSSLELGDSALYFCASSFTGGREAFFGQGTRLTVV.

V and J are TRBV6-1 and TRBJ2-1; 10 bases match TRBD2. The CDR3 consists of 15 residues. V trimming: 6 bases; J trimming: 7 bases; junction bases outside the gene matches: 9. Germline V CDR1 and CDR2: MNHNS, SASEGT. CDR3 amino acids: CASRWEAGGPNEQFF. DNA of the CDR3: TGTGCCAGCAGATGGGAAGCGGGAGGGCCGAATGAGCAGTTCTTC.

The chain employs TRBV11-2 and TRBJ1-1; 8 bases are shared with TRBD1. V gave up 1 base and J gave up 10 bases; unmatched junction bases: 5. Germline V gene data show CDR1 as SGHAT and CDR2 as FQNNGV. The CDR3 has 13 residues. The CDR3 loop reads CASSLGSRGRAFF. DNA for the CDR3: TGTGCCAGCAGCTTAGGGTCCAGGGGGCGAGCTTTCTTT.

The chain recombines TRBV6-4 with TRBJ2-3; 11 bases match TRBD2. CDR1 and CDR2 (germline): MRHNA, SNTAGT. The ends lost 5 bases at V and 2 bases at J; junction bases unmatched: 3. This CDR3 contains 15 residues. The CDR3 here is CASSRLAGNTDTQYF. CDR3 nucleotide sequence: TGTGCCAGCAGTAGACTAGCGGGAAACACAGATACGCAGTATTTT.

The rearrangement uses TRBV4-1 and TRBJ2-3; possibly TRBD2 for D (6 bases). V gave up 0 bases and J gave up 1 base, with 14 bases separating them. Germline V CDR1 and CDR2: MGHRA, YSYEKL. This CDR3 contains 17 residues. CDR3 protein: CASSQEVSASGTDTQYF. CDR3 nucleotides: TGCGCCAGCAGCCAAGAAGTGTCGGCTAGCGGCACAGATACGCAGTATTTT.

J is TRBJ2-2 and V is TRBV5-1, with D tentatively TRBD1 (5 bases). This CDR3 spans 15 amino acids. Trimming stripped 0 bases from V and 5 bases from J, with 11 bases between. In germline, CDR1 is SGHRS, CDR2 YFSETQ. CDR3 sequence: CASSLEGPKTGELFF. The CDR3 bases are TGCGCCAGCAGCTTGGAGGGGCCCAAGACCGGGGAGCTGTTTTTT.

V is TRBV7-8 and J is TRBJ2-2; tentative D call: TRBD2 (5 bases). This CDR3 region has 17 residues. Germline values: CDR1 SGHVS, CDR2 FQNEAQ. V lost 4 bases to trimming and J lost 1 base, with 16 bases between them. The chain's CDR3 is CASSSGLGGQNTGELFF. CDR3 in DNA: TGTGCCAGCAGCTCTGGATTAGGCGGGCAGAACACCGGGGAGCTGTTTTTT. The full variable domain, completed using reference TRBV7-8 and TRBJ2-2, is GAGVSQSPRYKVAKRGQDVALRCDPISGHVSLFWYQQALGQGPEFLTYFQNEAQLDKSGLPSDRFFAERPEGSVSTLKIQRTQQEDSAVYLCASSSGLGGQNTGELFFGEGSRLTVL.

The chain carries TRBV7-3 and TRBJ2-5; possible D gene TRBD2, 6 bases. The tail of the sequence fits TRBJ2-7 better, so the J call may be wrong. Germline CDR1 reads SGHTA; CDR2 reads FQGTGA. The CDR3 contains 13 residues. Here the CDR3 DNA reads TGTGCCAGCAGCCAGGGACTTCGACACGAGCAGTACTTC. Protein: CASSQGLRHEQYF.

The J gene is TRBJ2-5, the V gene TRBV9; 12 bases match TRBD2. J was trimmed by 4 bases and V by 3 bases; bases with no gene match: 4. The CDR3 has 15 amino acids. The germline V gene encodes CDR1 SGDLS and CDR2 YYNGEE. Here the CDR3 DNA reads TGTGCCAGCAGCGCGACTAGCGGGAGAGGAGAGACCCAGTACTTC. The encoded protein is CASSATSGRGETQYF.

CDR3 in amino acids: CASSDLDRARGNEQFF. As DNA, the CDR3 is TGTGCCAGCAGCGATCTTGACAGGGCCCGAGGCAATGAGCAGTTCTTC. The V and J genes are TRBV7-9 and TRBJ2-1; 7 bases align to TRBD1. The J segment lost 6 bases and the V segment lost 5 bases, leaving 13 bases of the junction unmatched. CDR1 SEHNR and CDR2 FQNEAQ come from the germline V gene (reference sequence). This CDR3 spans 16 amino acids.

The V gene is TRBV7-3, the J gene TRBJ1-1, with a weak D call TRBD1 (6 bases). The V gene's germline CDR1 is SGHTA and CDR2 FQGTGA. V lost 6 bases to trimming and J lost 2 bases, with 13 bases between them. The CDR3 covers 14 residues. The CDR3: CASSLGADNTEAFF. In DNA, the CDR3 is TGTGCCAGCAGTCTGGGGGCGGATAACACTGAAGCTTTCTTT.

The rearrangement joins TRBV11-3 to TRBJ2-1; 13 nucleotides align to TRBD2. The CDR3 has 18 amino acids. V was clipped by 2 bases and J by 4 bases; unmatched bases: 8. Germline lookup yields CDR1 SGHNT and CDR2 YENEEA. CDR3 DNA sequence: TGTGCCAGCAGCTTACGGGGGACTAGCGGGAAGGTATACAATGAGCAGTTCTTC. This translates into CASSLRGTSGKVYNEQFF.

The V and J genes are TRBV19 and TRBJ1-5; a possible D gene is TRBD1 (6 bases). CDR1 LNHDA and CDR2 SQIVND come from the germline V gene (reference sequence). V lost 5 bases and J 3 bases, leaving 20 bases between the germline ends. CDR3 length: 17 residues. Here the CDR3 DNA reads TGTGCCAGTAGTTCGGGACACCTACAGTTGAACAATCAGCCCCAGCATTTT. Encoded protein: CASSSGHLQLNNQPQHF.

This chain joins TRBV6-1 and TRBJ2-7; 9 bases are a match to TRBD1. The CDR3 length is 15 residues. Looked up from germline, CDR1 is MNHNS and CDR2 is SASEGT. The J segment lost 5 bases and the V segment lost 4 bases, leaving 9 bases of the junction unmatched. In DNA, the CDR3 is TGTGCCAGCAGTGCACAGGGGGCCGGGCAGGACGAGCAGTACGTC. Residues: CASSAQGAGQDEQYV.